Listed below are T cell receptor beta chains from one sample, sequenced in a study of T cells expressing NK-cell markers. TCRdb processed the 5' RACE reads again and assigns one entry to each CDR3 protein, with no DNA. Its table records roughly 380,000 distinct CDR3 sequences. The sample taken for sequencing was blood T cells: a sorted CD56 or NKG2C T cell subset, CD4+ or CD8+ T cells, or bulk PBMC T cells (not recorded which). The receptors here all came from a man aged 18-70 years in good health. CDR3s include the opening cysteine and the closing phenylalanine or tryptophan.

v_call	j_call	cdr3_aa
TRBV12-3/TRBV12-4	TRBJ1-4	CASSRMTNEKLFF
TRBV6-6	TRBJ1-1	CATQTGPNTEAFF
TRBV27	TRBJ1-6	CASSLRRTSSSYNSPLHF
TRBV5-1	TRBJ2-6	CASSLEGHYSGANVLTF
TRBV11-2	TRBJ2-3	CASSSVSTSGGWSDTQYF
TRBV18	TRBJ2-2	CASSPPLITQTGELFF
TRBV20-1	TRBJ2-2	CSARDRGGAAWDTGELFF
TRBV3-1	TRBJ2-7	CASSQGWTGASYEQYF
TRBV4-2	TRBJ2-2	CASSQGARTDTGELFF
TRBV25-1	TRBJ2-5	CASSPRTHQETQYF
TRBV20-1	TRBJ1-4	CSARETDRDLFF